The 20 T cell receptor beta chains presented below share a single source sample, sequenced in a study of Ad26.COV2.S vaccination and SARS-CoV-2 variants. TCRdb's table, derived via immunoSEQ multiplex PCR, lists solely in-frame clones and lacks some. The table records about 400,000 clones, 70% to 90% of them present only once. Treatment of the sample: some 20 received Ad26.COV2.S at low or high dose, single or two shots; 5 received placebo; per-sample allocation not given. Collection of samples fell on day 63 after the first vaccine or placebo injection. This specimen was peripheral blood, taken in a trial of Ad26.COV2.S vaccine versus placebo. The receptors were gathered from a person aged 18-60 years who received the Ad26.COV2.S COVID-19 vaccine or a placebo.

This clone was found once. This rearrangement joins TRBV30 to TRBJ2-5; no clear D. CDR1 and CDR2 (germline): GTSNPN, SVGIG (reference sequence). V lost 5 bases to trimming and J lost 1 base, with 2 bases between them. The CDR3 contains 10 residues. The CDR3 is CAWLQETQYF. The CDR3 coding sequence is TGTGCCTGGCTCCAAGAGACCCAGTACTTC.

This clone came up once. The rearrangement uses TRBV29-1 and TRBJ2-7, with 11 bases matching TRBD2. After removal of 7 bases from V and 0 bases from J, the junction contained 5 bases not matched to a gene. The CDR3 has 14 residues. Germline CDR1 reads SQVTM; CDR2 reads ANQGSEA. The CDR3 is CSAGTSGNSYEQYF. For the CDR3, the DNA is TGCAGCGCCGGGACTAGCGGTAACTCCTACGAGCAGTACTTC.

Notes on this clone: An end of the junction does not agree with germline; a read error may underlie this. This chain links TRBV15 with TRBJ2-3, with D possibly being TRBD1 or TRBD2 (6 bases each). Germline lookup yields CDR1 LNHNV and CDR2 YYDKDF (reference sequence). The CDR3 length is 13 residues. The CDR3 DNA follows: TGTGCCACCAGCCCCGAGGGGGGCGGCAGGTTGACTTTT. It specifies CATSPEGGGRLTF.

V gene TRBV19 combines with J gene TRBJ2-1, with 8 nucleotides matching TRBD1. The CDR3 runs to 13 residues. Germline V CDR1 and CDR2: LNHDA, SQIVND (reference sequence). The ends lost 6 bases at V and 10 bases at J; junction bases unmatched: 8. The CDR3 DNA reads TGTGCCAGTAGAGCGACAGGGGAAGGGGAGCAGTTCTTC. Translating it yields CASRATGEGEQFF.

The gene calls are TRBV5-4 and TRBJ2-7, with 8 bases lining up with TRBD1. Per the germline V gene, CDR1 is SGHNT and CDR2 is YYREEE (reference sequence). Trimming at V came to 3 bases and at J to 0 bases, leaving 8 bases not matched to a gene. The CDR3 length is 16 residues. CDR3 in DNA: TGTGCCAGCAGCTCGGGTCGGGACAGGAGCTCCTACGAGCAGTACTTC. Translation: CASSSGRDRSSYEQYF.

This clone was counted once. The rearrangement links TRBV5-1 to TRBJ2-7; TRBD2 agrees at 8 bases. The CDR3 contains 14 residues. V gave up 2 bases and J gave up 7 bases; unmatched junction bases: 8. Germline CDR1 reads SGHRS; CDR2 reads YFSETQ. DNA for the CDR3: TGCGCCAGCAGCTTCAGCGGGAGCCCTAAAGAGCAGTACTTC. This translates into CASSFSGSPKEQYF.

Only one count was recorded for this clone. The chain carries TRBV29-1 and TRBJ1-2; a possible D gene is TRBD1 (6 bases). Trimming stripped 3 bases from V and 8 bases from J, with 10 bases between. This CDR3 has 11 residues. Germline loops: CDR1 SQVTM, CDR2 ANQGSEA. The CDR3 DNA reads as TGCAGCGTTGATCCCAGGGGCGGCTACACCTTC. Translating it yields CSVDPRGGYTF.

This chain joins TRBV9 and TRBJ1-4; D ambiguous. Germline CDR1 is SGDLS and CDR2 is YYNGEE. There are 13 residues in the CDR3. V was shortened by 4 bases and J by 8 bases, with 12 bases between the two germline ends. The CDR3 reads CASSPSGREKLFF. The CDR3 region has the DNA TGTGCCAGCAGCCCCTCAGGTAGAGAAAAACTGTTTTTT.

This clone was counted between two and nine times. The CDR3 bases are TGTGCCAGCAGTTCAGCGGGAGGGCCTGGAGATACGCAGTATTTT. It encodes CASSSAGGPGDTQYF. The chain links TRBV6-6 to TRBJ2-3, with 10 bases matching TRBD2. This CDR3 has 15 residues. The germline V gene has CDR1 MNHNY and CDR2 SVGAGI (reference sequence). The J segment lost 5 bases and the V segment lost 4 bases, leaving 6 bases of the junction unmatched.

This chain links TRBV6-2 or TRBV6-3 with TRBJ1-2; a weak D match, TRBD1 (6 bases). The germline gives CDR1 MNHEY, CDR2 SVGEGT. This CDR3 is built from 13 residues. Trimming removed 6 bases from V and 8 bases from J, with 16 bases in between. CDR3 nucleotides: TGTGCCAGCAGCGACAGGCTACCAGGGGGCTACACCTTC. As protein: CASSDRLPGGYTF.

This chain joins TRBV15 and TRBJ2-1; D is uncertain. Trimming pared 1 base from V and 0 bases from J, leaving 7 bases between. Germline V lookup: CDR1 LNHNV, CDR2 YYDKDF (reference sequence). The CDR3 length is 15 residues. The CDR3 bases are TGTGCCACCAGCAGAGGGCAGAGCTCCTACAATGAGCAGTTCTTC. It translates to CATSRGQSSYNEQFF.

This chain uses TRBV13 with TRBJ1-1; D not resolved. Germline loops: CDR1 PRHDT, CDR2 FYEKMQ (reference sequence). The CDR3 consists of 13 residues. V lost 3 bases, J lost 3 bases, and 8 bases lay in between. In nucleotides, the CDR3 is TGTGCCAGCAGCTTTTCCAGCTACACTGAAGCTTTCTTT. This codes for CASSFSSYTEAFF. Full variable domain (outside the CDR3, taken from reference TRBV13 and TRBJ1-1): AAGVIQSPRHLIKEKRETATLKCYPIPRHDTVYWYQQGPGQDPQFLISFYEKMQSDKGSIPDRFSAQQFSDYHSELNMSSLELGDSALYFCASSFSSYTEAFFGQGTRLTVV.

V usage is TRBV3-1 (or the pseudogene TRBV3-2) and J usage is TRBJ2-2; TRBD1 is a possible D gene (5 bases). CDR1 is LGHDT and CDR2 is YNNKEL in the germline V gene (reference sequence). The CDR3 length is 12 residues. V was cut by 2 bases and J by 13 bases, with 11 bases left in between. CDR3 protein: CASSQRGNWLFF. The CDR3 DNA follows: TGTGCCAGCAGCCAAAGGGGTAACTGGCTGTTTTTT.

This chain connects TRBV9 to TRBJ2-1; tentative D call: TRBD2 (5 bases). Trimming removed 0 bases from V and 4 bases from J, with 8 bases in between. This CDR3 is built from 14 residues. Germline V gene data show CDR1 as SGDLS and CDR2 as YYNGEE. CDR3 loop: CASSVGEIYNEQFF. CDR3 bases: TGTGCCAGCAGCGTAGGGGAGATTTACAATGAGCAGTTCTTC.

The genes are TRBV7-2 and TRBJ2-1; possibly TRBD1 or TRBD2 for D (5 bases each). With 5 bases removed from V and 4 bases from J, the gap between germline ends came to 15 bases. Germline V lookup: CDR1 SGHTA, CDR2 FQGNSA. This CDR3 contains 15 residues. In nucleotides, the CDR3 is TGTGCCAGCAGCCCGTCGTTAGAGGGGTACAATGAGCAGTTCTTC. Its protein product is CASSPSLEGYNEQFF.

CDR3 sequence (DNA): TGTGCCAGCAGTAACAACTATGGCTACACCTTC. Translated, it gives CASSNNYGYTF. The chain combines TRBV6-5 with TRBJ1-2; D ambiguous. The CDR3 is 11 amino acids. Between the trimmed V and J ends, which lost 5 bases and 2 bases, there was a span of 3 bases. Germline CDR1 MNHEY, CDR2 SVGAGI.

The chain has TRBV28 and TRBJ2-7; D may be TRBD1 (6 bases). V dropped 5 bases and J dropped 3 bases, with 17 bases sitting between them. The CDR3 is 15 amino acids. CDR1 MDHEN and CDR2 SYDVKM come from the germline V gene. CDR3 in DNA: TGTGCCAGCAGTCAGATAGGGACATCTATCTACGAGCAGTACTTC. Protein product: CASSQIGTSIYEQYF.

The rearrangement uses TRBV4-2 and TRBJ1-5; D gene uncertain. V was trimmed by 3 bases and J by 8 bases, leaving 11 bases between them. Germline V gene sequence: CDR1 LGHNA, CDR2 YNFKEQ. CDR3 length: 13 residues. CDR3 in DNA: TGTGCCAGCAGCCAGACGGTTGCGGAGCCCCAGCATTTT. Its protein is CASSQTVAEPQHF.

The chain couples TRBV19 to TRBJ1-2; 7 positions agree with TRBD1. The CDR3 is 16 residues long. The germline V gene has CDR1 LNHDA and CDR2 SQIVND (reference sequence). V lost 6 bases, J lost 0 bases, and 10 bases stayed unmatched. The CDR3 bases are TGTGCCAGTAGACAGGGGTTGGCCTATTCTAACTATGGCTACACCTTC. It codes for CASRQGLAYSNYGYTF.

The chain recombines TRBV28 with TRBJ1-2; 10 positions agree with TRBD1. The CDR3 sequence is 14 residues long. Germline-derived CDR1 and CDR2 are MDHEN and SYDVKM. The trim removed 5 bases at V and 7 bases at J, leaving 7 bases unmatched. In DNA, the CDR3 is TGTGCCAGCAGTCACGACAGGGGGCAGGGTGGCTACACCTTC. Residues: CASSHDRGQGGYTF.